This TCR beta chain was profiled in a study of T cells in Graves' hyperthyroidism and ophthalmopathy. On the study more broadly: Sampling of peripheral blood happened at initial diagnosis, prior to any treatment.

This clonotype was found a few times. The antigen is unknown. The study's findings and limits: Expanded thyroid clonotypes (above 0.001) were mostly also found in blood.

Trimming took 7 bases from V and 7 from J, leaving 17 bases between them. CDR3 size: 14 residues. Germline CDR1 is MNHEY and CDR2 is SMNVEV (reference sequence). Amplification of TCR beta CDR3 regions was performed using RNA transcripts as template. First-round RT-PCR of the TCR CDR3 relied on the HTBI primer set. TCRdb recomputed calls from the multiplex PCR reads with MiXCR, one row per CDR3 protein. The top ten hold around 8.1% of the sample, which has 550,000 to 800,000 distinct CDR3 sequences, 15% to 20% seen once. The authors deemed Graves' hyperthyroidism stable absent ophthalmopathy progression within 18 months.

The sequence was obtained from a man aged 18 to 29 with Graves' hyperthyroidism. This rearrangement joins TRBV27 to TRBJ2-1; no clear D. The sample comprised blood. CDR3 sequence (DNA): TGTGCCAGCACTCAGGAGAGTCCGACAAATGAGCAGTTCTTC. The encoded protein is CASTQESPTNEQFF.